These 11 T cell receptor beta chains share one sample of origin, sequenced in a study of cytomegalovirus exposure and HLA in healthy donors. It was with 60 Vbeta and 13 Jbeta primers that the PCR ran. This table comes from immunoSEQ multiplex PCR, and its TCRdb copy is limited to in-frame clones, with some not included. The repertoire has 200,000 or so clones, roughly four fifths of them found once; the top ten carry around 3%. Sample: PBMCs. These receptors were obtained from a woman aged 40 to 55 in good health and CMV-seronegative.

The rearrangement joins TRBV28 to TRBJ2-7, with TRBD1 matching over 7 bases. The CDR3 contains 15 residues. From germline, CDR1 is MDHEN and CDR2 SYDVKM. V dropped 5 bases and J dropped 1; count of bases not matched to a gene: 8. The CDR3 nucleotides are TGTGCCAGCAGTCGACCTGGGACAGTTTCCTACGAGCAGTACTTC. It specifies CASSRPGTVSYEQYF.

V gene TRBV27 combines with J gene TRBJ2-1, with a tentative D call TRBD2 (5 bases). In germline, CDR1 is MNHEY, CDR2 SMNVEV (reference sequence). The CDR3 is made up of 15 amino acids. The V end was cut by 10 bases, the J end by 0 bases, with 16 bases between. CDR3 loop: CATGVWESSYNEQFF. The CDR3 nucleotides are TGTGCCACCGGCGTGTGGGAGAGCTCCTACAATGAGCAGTTCTTC.

V usage is TRBV4-2 and J usage is TRBJ2-7, with 10 bases identical to TRBD1. V lost 3 bases and J lost 6; bases outside the gene matches: 8. The CDR3 covers 15 residues. Germline CDR1 is LGHNA and CDR2 is YNFKEQ. The CDR3: CASSHTGTGVIEQYF. The DNA of the CDR3 is TGTGCCAGCAGCCACACTGGGACAGGGGTCATCGAGCAGTACTTC.

The rearrangement joins TRBV9 to TRBJ2-1; 11 bases are a match to TRBD2. The V gene end was trimmed by 0 bases and the J gene end by 8 bases; junction bases not matched to a gene: 4. The CDR3 is made up of 15 amino acids. The germline V gene has CDR1 SGDLS and CDR2 YYNGEE. The CDR3 nucleotides read TGTGCCAGCAGCGTAGCGACTAGCGGGATCTATGAGCAGTTCTTC. It yields the protein CASSVATSGIYEQFF.

The gene calls are TRBV19 and TRBJ1-4; 7 bases map to TRBD1. The J segment lost 0 bases and the V segment lost 6 bases, leaving 7 bases of the junction unmatched. Germline V gives CDR1 LNHDA, CDR2 SQIVND (reference sequence). The CDR3 contains 16 residues. The CDR3 DNA reads TGTGCCAGTAGGAGCAGGGGGACATCAACTAATGAAAAACTGTTTTTT. This translates into CASRSRGTSTNEKLFF.

This clone was seen a few times. The chain links TRBV19 to TRBJ2-7, with 11 bases that match TRBD2. Germline assignment: CDR1 LNHDA and CDR2 SQIVND (reference sequence). The CDR3 extends over 14 amino acids. V shed 5 bases, J shed 3 bases, and the junction held 3 bases outside the gene matches. The CDR3 DNA follows: TGTGCCAGTAGTGTCGGGACTAGCGGCTACGAGCAGTACTTC. Its protein product is CASSVGTSGYEQYF.

The gene calls are TRBV20-1 and TRBJ1-1; D is unresolved. The CDR3 has 10 residues. Per germline, CDR1 DFQATT and CDR2 SNEGSKA (reference sequence). Trimming pared 6 bases from V and 3 bases from J, leaving 5 bases between. The CDR3 DNA sequence: TGCAGTGCCTTATACACTGAAGCTTTCTTT. It is translated as CSALYTEAFF.

The chain couples TRBV13 to TRBJ2-1, with 9 bases fitting TRBD1. Germline V gene sequence: CDR1 PRHDT, CDR2 FYEKMQ (reference sequence). V was pared by 0 bases and J by 9 bases, with 3 bases of the junction left unmatched. This CDR3 has 14 amino acids. DNA of the CDR3: TGTGCCAGCAGCTTAGGCCCGGGACAGGGTGAGCAGTTCTTC. This codes for CASSLGPGQGEQFF.

The CDR3 DNA sequence: TGCGCCAGCCGACAGGGTTTGAACACTGAAGCTTTCTTT. Translating gives CASRQGLNTEAFF. The V call is TRBV10-1, the J call TRBJ1-1; 7 bases fit TRBD1. Germline V gives CDR1 WNHNN, CDR2 SYGVQD (reference sequence). After removal of 8 bases from V and 0 bases from J, the junction contained 3 bases not matched to a gene. The CDR3 runs to 13 residues.

J is TRBJ1-4 and V is TRBV12-1. TRBV12-1 is an annotated pseudogene. This CDR3 is 14 amino acids long. The CDR3, as DNA: TGTGCCAGCAGGGGCGGGGGCCCTAATGAAAAACTGTTTTTT. Protein product: CASRGGGPNEKLFF.

This clone was seen more than once but under ten times. The rearrangement links TRBV4-2 to TRBJ2-1; TRBD2 is a possible D gene (5 bases). Germline lookup yields CDR1 LGHNA and CDR2 YNFKEQ. V was shortened by 0 bases and J by 2 bases, with 14 bases between the two germline ends. This CDR3 comprises 17 residues. The CDR3: CASSQDSVTGTYNEQFF. The CDR3 DNA follows: TGTGCCAGCAGCCAAGACTCGGTAACGGGGACCTACAATGAGCAGTTCTTC.